This entry is about one T cell receptor (beta chain). The assay was immunoSEQ multiplex PCR, and TCRdb's table has in-frame clones only and misses some. In the table there are 150,000 to 200,000 clones, around 90% of which are singletons. The sample originates from a study of T cell responses to AZD1222 COVID-19 vaccine. This CDR3 spans 13 amino acids. The V segment lost 3 bases and the J segment 3 bases; nucleotides outside the gene matches: 1. Germline CDR1 is SGHDN and CDR2 is FVKESK. This material consisted of peripheral blood, taken on day 0 of AZD1222 vaccination. This receptor was taken from an adult in good health. The V call is TRBV14, the J call TRBJ1-2, with 7 nucleotides matching TRBD1. CDR3 amino acids: CASSHRGYYGYTF. CDR3 sequence (DNA): TGTGCCAGCAGCCACAGGGGGTACTATGGCTACACCTTC.